This T cell receptor beta chain is drawn from a study of shared clonotypes between healthy human individuals. For this clone: Other DNA sequences in this sample translate to the same CDR3.

CDR3 length equals 11 residues. Germline CDR1 MNHNS, CDR2 SASEGT. Trimming removed 1 base at V and 7 bases at J, with 5 bases between. The table came from immunoSEQ multiplex PCR; TCRdb's copy has only in-frame clones and leaves some out. Counted here are roughly 2.6 million clones, around nine tenths occurring once; the ten biggest clones make up roughly 0.15%. The chain links TRBV6-1 to TRBJ2-7; no clear D. The receptor was derived from a man younger than 35 in good health. Input material: naive CD4+ T cells sorted from blood. As for subset: CD45RA+ positively selected. This chain's CDR3 is CASSEGPEQYF. The CDR3 DNA reads as TGTGCCAGCAGTGAAGGGCCTGAGCAGTACTTC.